The 22 T cell receptor beta chains presented below share a single source sample, sequenced in a study of T-cell memory formation after mild COVID-19. Each CDR3 protein gets one entry after TCRdb re-called the 5' RACE reads with MiXCR. The repertoire holds around 200,000 distinct CDR3 sequences, about a fifth seen once, with around 23% in the top ten. The sample was PBMCs or a T cell subset sorted from them (not recorded which). The receptors originated from an adult woman who had mild COVID-19 (a few samples of this study predate the infection). Cell type and time point are not known.

A few counts support this clonotype. The chain uses TRBV4-1 and TRBJ2-2, with D maybe TRBD2 (6 bases). The germline CDR1 and CDR2 sequences are MGHRA and YSYEKL. The V end was cut by 2 bases, the J end by 0 bases, with 10 bases between. This CDR3 is 16 amino acids long. CDR3 loop: CASSQIGGTNTGELFF. CDR3 in DNA: TGCGCCAGCAGCCAAATAGGAGGGACGAACACCGGGGAGCTGTTTTTT.

In DNA, the CDR3 is TGCGCCAGCAGCCGAAGTGGAACAGGCAACACTGAAGCTTTCTTT. Protein: CASSRSGTGNTEAFF. The rearrangement joins TRBV4-1 to TRBJ1-1; D perhaps matches TRBD1 (5 bases). Trimming left V 4 bases short and J 2 bases short, with 14 bases between. Looked up from germline, CDR1 is MGHRA and CDR2 is YSYEKL. The CDR3 is 15 residues long.

The DNA of the CDR3 is TGTGCCAGCAGCGTGACCGGGACAGGGGGCAGGACTGAAGCTTTCTTT. It specifies CASSVTGTGGRTEAFF. The rearrangement joins TRBV9 to TRBJ1-1, with 12 positions matching TRBD1. Losses at the gene ends were 2 bases for V and 5 bases for J; bases not matched to a gene: 7. The CDR3 consists of 16 residues. CDR1 is SGDLS, CDR2 YYNGEE, per germline.

V gene TRBV5-1 combines with J gene TRBJ1-2, with 7 bases matching TRBD1. The V segment lost 2 bases and the J segment 6 bases; nucleotides outside the gene matches: 4. CDR1 and CDR2 from the germline V gene are SGHRS and YFSETQ. This CDR3 is built from 13 residues. The CDR3 sequence: CASSLQGSDGYTF. For the CDR3, the DNA is TGCGCCAGCAGCTTACAGGGGAGCGATGGCTACACCTTC.

The chain employs TRBV27 and TRBJ1-5; TRBD1 might be the D (6 bases). The V end lost 0 bases, the J end lost 1 base, and 19 bases lay between the germline ends. Germline V gene sequence: CDR1 MNHEY, CDR2 SMNVEV (reference sequence). The CDR3 contains 19 residues. CDR3 residues: CASSLSRTVMHGSNQPQHF. Written as DNA, the CDR3 is TGTGCCAGCAGTTTATCGAGGACAGTCATGCATGGGAGCAATCAGCCCCAGCATTTT.

The gene calls are TRBV20-1 and TRBJ2-1, with D perhaps matching TRBD1 (6 bases). V was pared by 0 bases and J by 10 bases, with 10 bases between. This CDR3 contains 12 residues. Germline values: CDR1 DFQATT, CDR2 SNEGSKA (reference sequence). In DNA, the CDR3 is TGCAGTGCTAGAGAGGGGGCGACGGAGCAGTTCTTC. Translation gives CSAREGATEQFF.

In this sample, this clonotype turned up a few times. One end of the junction varies from germline; a read error may be responsible. The J gene is TRBJ2-7, the V gene TRBV29-1; D is unresolved. The CDR3 runs to 13 residues. Germline V gene data show CDR1 as SQVTM and CDR2 as ANQGSEA. The CDR3 loop reads CSVEGQDPYEQYF. In DNA, the CDR3 is TGCAGCGTAGAAGGCCAGGACCCCTACGAGCAGTACTTC.

The rearrangement joins TRBV15 to TRBJ2-7; 9 bases are shared with TRBD1. The junction had 10 bases not matched to a gene; V was cut back by 0 bases and J by 7 bases. Germline CDR1 LNHNV, CDR2 YYDKDF (reference sequence). The CDR3 is made up of 16 amino acids. CDR3 sequence (DNA): TGTGCCACCAGCAGAGATCCCGGGACAGGGCGTTTGGAGCAGTACTTC. This sequence encodes CATSRDPGTGRLEQYF.

This clonotype is termed medium-sized. J is TRBJ1-2 and V is TRBV9; D not resolved. Trimming took 4 bases from V and 3 from J, leaving 16 bases between them. This CDR3 contains 15 residues. Germline V gene lookup returns CDR1 SGDLS and CDR2 YYNGEE. The DNA for the CDR3 is TGTGCCAGCAGCACACTGACTGGAAGTGACTATGGCTACACCTTC. It encodes CASSTLTGSDYGYTF.

This clonotype was seen a handful of times. The chain recombines TRBV27 with TRBJ2-7; D is perhaps TRBD2 (7 bases). This CDR3 comprises 14 residues. V shed 2 bases and J shed 3 bases, with 11 bases lying between them. Per germline, CDR1 MNHEY and CDR2 SMNVEV (reference sequence). The CDR3 is CASSLRGGRYEQYF. CDR3 nucleotide sequence: TGTGCCAGCAGTTTAAGGGGGGGCCGCTACGAGCAGTACTTC.

This clonotype has just a few counts. J is TRBJ2-3 and V is TRBV5-6; TRBD2 agrees at 15 bases. Germline-derived CDR1 and CDR2 are SGHDT and YYEEEE. Unmatched junction bases numbered 7, after V lost 1 base and J lost 1 base. The CDR3 covers 19 residues. The CDR3 protein is CASSLSGLAGGWRTDTQYF. CDR3 DNA: TGTGCCAGCAGCTTGTCGGGACTAGCGGGAGGTTGGCGCACAGATACGCAGTATTTT.

V gene TRBV19 combines with J gene TRBJ2-1, with a weak D call TRBD1 (5 bases). The CDR3 consists of 12 residues. Trimming took off 8 bases at V and 7 bases at J, with 12 bases between the two ends. From germline, CDR1 is LNHDA and CDR2 SQIVND (reference sequence). DNA of the CDR3: TGTGCCAGTGCGGCAGGGCGGAATGAGCAGTTCTTC. As protein: CASAAGRNEQFF.

This clonotype was detected a few times. The chain couples TRBV7-2 to TRBJ1-1; D is perhaps TRBD1 (5 bases). V shed 5 bases and J shed 2 bases, with 12 bases lying between them. Per germline, CDR1 SGHTA and CDR2 FQGNSA. The CDR3 runs 14 residues. The CDR3 region is CASSRDAGNTEAFF. DNA for the CDR3: TGTGCCAGCAGCAGGGACGCCGGAAACACTGAAGCTTTCTTT.

This clonotype was recorded many times. The genes are TRBV6-4 and TRBJ1-5; no definite D call. Germline loops: CDR1 MRHNA, CDR2 SNTAGT. V was cut by 2 bases and J by 1 base, with 12 bases left in between. The CDR3 loop spans 16 amino acids. The CDR3 here is CASSDPRLMSNQPQHF. CDR3 DNA sequence: TGTGCCAGCAGTGACCCCCGTCTTATGAGCAATCAGCCCCAGCATTTT.

In its sample, this clonotype was seen many times. The chain couples TRBV2 to TRBJ1-6; possibly TRBD1 for D (6 bases). The CDR3 length is 17 residues. V was cut by 8 bases and J by 10 bases, with 27 bases left in between. Germline-derived CDR1 and CDR2 are SNHLY and FYNNEI. In nucleotides, the CDR3 is TGTGCCAGCTCTCCGCCCAGGGGCGGGCCCTCCGGGTCACCCCTCCACTTT. Residues: CASSPPRGGPSGSPLHF.

This clonotype was counted between two and nine times. The genes are TRBV27 and TRBJ2-1, with 10 bases matching TRBD1. Per the germline V gene, CDR1 is MNHEY and CDR2 is SMNVEV (reference sequence). The V segment lost 4 bases and the J segment 1 base; nucleotides outside the gene matches: 7. CDR3 length equals 17 residues. The CDR3 loop is CASSSSDRGGSYNEQFF. The DNA of the CDR3 is TGTGCCAGCAGTTCCTCGGACAGGGGGGGATCCTACAATGAGCAGTTCTTC.

This clonotype was seen a handful of times. The rearrangement joins TRBV7-3 to TRBJ2-5; a weak D match, TRBD1 (5 bases). The CDR3 spans 13 residues. Trimming shortened V by 2 bases and J by 5 bases, and 9 bases separated the two germline ends. CDR1 and CDR2 (germline): SGHTA, FQGTGA. CDR3 DNA sequence: TGTGCCAGCAGCTTAGACAGTGGGGAGACCCAGTACTTC. It translates to CASSLDSGETQYF.

V and J are TRBV11-2 and TRBJ2-5, with D perhaps TRBD1 (5 bases). Between the trimmed V and J ends, which lost 3 bases and 0 bases, there was a span of 17 bases. There are 17 residues in the CDR3. CDR1 and CDR2 from the germline V gene are SGHAT and FQNNGV. The DNA of the CDR3 is TGTGCCAGCAGCTTCGAATACTTTGAGACAGACCAAGAGACCCAGTACTTC. This translates into CASSFEYFETDQETQYF.

This clonotype has more than one count but fewer than ten. CDR3 sequence: CASTGASTDTQYF. For the CDR3, the DNA is TGCGCCAGCACCGGGGCTTCCACAGATACGCAGTATTTT. The chain joins TRBV4-1 to TRBJ2-3; D possibly uses TRBD1 or TRBD2 (5 bases each). V lost 7 bases, J lost 2 bases, and 10 bases lay in between. This CDR3 is built from 13 residues. Germline CDR1 MGHRA, CDR2 YSYEKL.

This clonotype has just a few counts. This chain connects TRBV5-1 to TRBJ2-3; 8 nucleotides line up with TRBD1. Germline-derived CDR1 and CDR2 are SGHRS and YFSETQ. The CDR3 is 15 amino acids. V was clipped by 2 bases and J by 0 bases; unmatched bases: 2. CDR3: CASSFGQGSTDTQYF. CDR3 DNA sequence: TGCGCCAGCAGCTTCGGACAGGGCAGCACAGATACGCAGTATTTT.

The chain employs TRBV9 and TRBJ2-7, with D possibly being TRBD2 (7 bases). Germline V gene lookup returns CDR1 SGDLS and CDR2 YYNGEE. Trimming shortened V by 0 bases and J by 0 bases, and 10 bases separated the two germline ends. CDR3 length equals 15 residues. In DNA, the CDR3 is TGTGCCAGCAGCGTAGGGGGGGGCCACTCCTACGAGCAGTACTTC. It encodes CASSVGGGHSYEQYF.

The CDR3, as DNA: TGTGCCAGCACCCTATCTGTTCTGGGTGAGAACACTGAAGCTTTCTTT. This sequence encodes CASTLSVLGENTEAFF. The V call is TRBV18, the J call TRBJ1-1; D gene uncertain. Germline lookup yields CDR1 KGHSH and CDR2 LQKENI. Trimming cost V 8 bases and J 1 base, with 20 bases left between them. This CDR3 has 16 amino acids.